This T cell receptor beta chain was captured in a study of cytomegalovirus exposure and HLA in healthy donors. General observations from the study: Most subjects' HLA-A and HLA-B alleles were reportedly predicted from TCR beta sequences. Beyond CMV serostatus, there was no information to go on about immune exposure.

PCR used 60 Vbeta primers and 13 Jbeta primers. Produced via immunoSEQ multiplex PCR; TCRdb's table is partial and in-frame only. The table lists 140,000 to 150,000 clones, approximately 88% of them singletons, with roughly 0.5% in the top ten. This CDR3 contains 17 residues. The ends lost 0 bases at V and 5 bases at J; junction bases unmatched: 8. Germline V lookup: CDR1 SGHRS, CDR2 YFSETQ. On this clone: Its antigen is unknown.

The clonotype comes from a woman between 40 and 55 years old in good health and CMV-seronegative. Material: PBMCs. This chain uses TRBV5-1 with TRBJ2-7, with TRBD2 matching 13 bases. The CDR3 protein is CASSLGQGLAGLDEQYF. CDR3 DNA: TGCGCCAGCAGCTTGGGGCAGGGACTAGCGGGACTGGACGAGCAGTACTTC.